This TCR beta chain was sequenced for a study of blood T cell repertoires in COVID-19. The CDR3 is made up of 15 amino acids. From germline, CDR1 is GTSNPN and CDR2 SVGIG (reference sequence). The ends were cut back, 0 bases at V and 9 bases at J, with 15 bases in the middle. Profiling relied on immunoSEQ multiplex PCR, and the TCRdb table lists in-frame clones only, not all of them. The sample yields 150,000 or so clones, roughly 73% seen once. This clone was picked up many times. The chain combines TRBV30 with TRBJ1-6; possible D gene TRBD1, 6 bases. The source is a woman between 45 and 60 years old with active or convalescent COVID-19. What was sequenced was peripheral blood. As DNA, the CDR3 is TGTGCCTGGAGTGTACCAGGACAGTTGGGTTCACCCCTCCACTTT. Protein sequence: CAWSVPGQLGSPLHF. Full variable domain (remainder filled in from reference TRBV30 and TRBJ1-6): SQTIHQWPATLVQPVGSPLSLECTVEGTSNPNLYWYRQAAGRGLQLLFYSVGIGQISSEVPQNLSASRPQDRQFILSSKKLLLSDSGFYLCAWSVPGQLGSPLHFGNGTRLTVT.